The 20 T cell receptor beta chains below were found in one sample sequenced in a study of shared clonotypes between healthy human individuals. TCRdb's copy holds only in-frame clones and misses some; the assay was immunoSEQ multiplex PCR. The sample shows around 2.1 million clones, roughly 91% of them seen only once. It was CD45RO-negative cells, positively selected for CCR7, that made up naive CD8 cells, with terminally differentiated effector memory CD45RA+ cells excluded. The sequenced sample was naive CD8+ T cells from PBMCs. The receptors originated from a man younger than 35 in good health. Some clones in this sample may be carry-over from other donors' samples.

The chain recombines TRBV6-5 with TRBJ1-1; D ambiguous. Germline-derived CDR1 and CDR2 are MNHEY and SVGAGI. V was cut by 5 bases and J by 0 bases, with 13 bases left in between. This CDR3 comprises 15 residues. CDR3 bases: TGTGCCAGCAGTGCCGAGCTCGCCTTGAACACTGAAGCTTTCTTT. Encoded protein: CASSAELALNTEAFF.

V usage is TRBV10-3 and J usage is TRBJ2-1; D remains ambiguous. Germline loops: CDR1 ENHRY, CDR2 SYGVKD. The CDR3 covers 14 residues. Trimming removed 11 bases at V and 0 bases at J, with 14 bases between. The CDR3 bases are TGTGCCGCCTCGCAGGCGAACTCCTACAATGAGCAGTTCTTC. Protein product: CAASQANSYNEQFF.

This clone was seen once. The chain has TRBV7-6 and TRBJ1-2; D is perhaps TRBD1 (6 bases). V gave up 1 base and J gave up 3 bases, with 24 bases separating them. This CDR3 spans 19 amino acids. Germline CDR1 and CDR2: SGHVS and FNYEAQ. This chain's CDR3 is CASSLESLATGRGDYGYTF. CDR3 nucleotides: TGTGCCAGCAGCTTAGAATCTTTAGCTACAGGGCGGGGGGACTATGGCTACACCTTC.

DNA for the CDR3: TGTGCCAGCAGCCAACTGCGAGGGCCTGGCGAGCAGTACTTC. Translated, it gives CASSQLRGPGEQYF. The chain is built from TRBV4-2 and TRBJ2-7; D is possibly TRBD2 (5 bases). CDR1 is LGHNA and CDR2 is YNFKEQ in the germline V gene. Trimming shortened V by 2 bases and J by 6 bases, and 14 bases separated the two germline ends. The CDR3 is made up of 14 amino acids.

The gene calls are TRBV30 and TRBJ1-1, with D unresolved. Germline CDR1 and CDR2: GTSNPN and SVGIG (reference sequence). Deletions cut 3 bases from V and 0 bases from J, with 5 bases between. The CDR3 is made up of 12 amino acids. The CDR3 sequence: CAWSELNTEAFF. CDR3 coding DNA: TGTGCCTGGAGCGAGTTGAACACTGAAGCTTTCTTT.

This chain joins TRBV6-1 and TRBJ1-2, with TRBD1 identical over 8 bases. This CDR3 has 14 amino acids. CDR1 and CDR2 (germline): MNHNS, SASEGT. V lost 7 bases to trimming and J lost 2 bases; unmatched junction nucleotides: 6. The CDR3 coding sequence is TGTGCCAGCACTAGACAGGGGCGGAACTATGGCTACACCTTC. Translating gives CASTRQGRNYGYTF.

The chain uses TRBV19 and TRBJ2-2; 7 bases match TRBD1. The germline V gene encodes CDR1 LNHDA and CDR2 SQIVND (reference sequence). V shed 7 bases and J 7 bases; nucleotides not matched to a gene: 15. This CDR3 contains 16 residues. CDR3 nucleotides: TGTGCCAGTAACTTATGGACAGGAGGACGAGGCGGGGAGCTGTTTTTT. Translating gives CASNLWTGGRGGELFF.

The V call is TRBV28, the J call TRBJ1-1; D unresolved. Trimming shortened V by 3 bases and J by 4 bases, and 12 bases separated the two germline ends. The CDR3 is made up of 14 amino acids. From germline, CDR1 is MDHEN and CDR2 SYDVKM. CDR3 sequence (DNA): TGTGCCAGCAGTTTTACGCTTTCTAGCACTGAAGCTTTCTTT. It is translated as CASSFTLSSTEAFF.

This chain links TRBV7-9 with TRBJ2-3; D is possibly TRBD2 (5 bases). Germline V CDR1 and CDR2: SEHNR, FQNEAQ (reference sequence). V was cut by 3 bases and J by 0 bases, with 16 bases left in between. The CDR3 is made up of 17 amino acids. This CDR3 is CASSFGRVTQSTDTQYF. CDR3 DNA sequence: TGTGCCAGCAGCTTTGGGCGGGTCACCCAGAGCACAGATACGCAGTATTTT.

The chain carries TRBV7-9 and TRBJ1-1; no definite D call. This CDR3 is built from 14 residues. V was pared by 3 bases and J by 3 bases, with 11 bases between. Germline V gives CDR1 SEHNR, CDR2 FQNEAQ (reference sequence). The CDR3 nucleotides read TGTGCCAGCAGCTTCCCGCACAGAGACACTGAAGCTTTCTTT. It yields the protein CASSFPHRDTEAFF.

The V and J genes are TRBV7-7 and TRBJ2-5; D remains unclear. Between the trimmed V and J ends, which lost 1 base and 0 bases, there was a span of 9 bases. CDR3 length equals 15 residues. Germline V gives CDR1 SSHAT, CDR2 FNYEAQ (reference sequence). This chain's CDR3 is CASSLGPLYQETQYF. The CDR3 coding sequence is TGTGCCAGCAGCTTAGGCCCCTTGTACCAAGAGACCCAGTACTTC.

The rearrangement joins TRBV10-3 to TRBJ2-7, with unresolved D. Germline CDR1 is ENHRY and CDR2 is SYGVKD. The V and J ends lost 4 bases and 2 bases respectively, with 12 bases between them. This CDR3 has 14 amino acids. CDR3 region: CAISAKDKPYEQYF. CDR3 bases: TGTGCCATCAGTGCGAAGGATAAACCCTACGAGCAGTACTTC.

Here the CDR3 reads CASIKGLAGETQYF. The CDR3 DNA reads as TGTGCCAGCATTAAGGGACTAGCGGGAGAGACCCAGTACTTC. J is TRBJ2-5 and V is TRBV28; 12 bases are a match to TRBD2. Germline CDR1 is MDHEN and CDR2 is SYDVKM. The V segment lost 7 bases and the J segment 4 bases; nucleotides outside the gene matches: 4. This CDR3 spans 14 amino acids.

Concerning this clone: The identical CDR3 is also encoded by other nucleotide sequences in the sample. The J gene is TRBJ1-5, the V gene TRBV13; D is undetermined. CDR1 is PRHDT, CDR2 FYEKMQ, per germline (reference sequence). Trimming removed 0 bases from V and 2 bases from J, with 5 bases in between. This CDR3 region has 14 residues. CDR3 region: CASSLGGGNQPQHF. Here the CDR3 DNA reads TGTGCCAGCAGCTTAGGTGGCGGCAATCAGCCCCAGCATTTT.

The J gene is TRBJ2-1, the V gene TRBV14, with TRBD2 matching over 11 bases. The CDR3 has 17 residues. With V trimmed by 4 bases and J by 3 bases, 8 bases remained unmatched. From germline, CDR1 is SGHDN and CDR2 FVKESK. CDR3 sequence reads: CASSPRGTSGFYNEQFF. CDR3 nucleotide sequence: TGTGCCAGCAGCCCGAGGGGGACTAGCGGATTCTACAATGAGCAGTTCTTC.

Written as DNA, the CDR3 is TGTGCCAGCAGTTTATTACCCAATACCAGGGAACGCGAGCAGTACTTC. Translating it yields CASSLLPNTREREQYF. The rearrangement links TRBV27 to TRBJ2-7, with D possibly TRBD1 on 5 matching bases. In germline, CDR1 is MNHEY, CDR2 SMNVEV (reference sequence). The CDR3 spans 16 residues. The V end lost 1 base, the J end lost 6 bases, and 19 bases lay between the germline ends.

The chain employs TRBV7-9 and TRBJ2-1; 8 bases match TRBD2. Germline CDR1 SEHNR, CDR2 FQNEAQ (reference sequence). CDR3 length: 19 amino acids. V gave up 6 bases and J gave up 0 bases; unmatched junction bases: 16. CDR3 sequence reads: CASRPGLAGQAASYNEQFF. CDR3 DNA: TGTGCCAGCAGGCCGGGGCTAGCGGGCCAGGCCGCCTCCTACAATGAGCAGTTCTTC.

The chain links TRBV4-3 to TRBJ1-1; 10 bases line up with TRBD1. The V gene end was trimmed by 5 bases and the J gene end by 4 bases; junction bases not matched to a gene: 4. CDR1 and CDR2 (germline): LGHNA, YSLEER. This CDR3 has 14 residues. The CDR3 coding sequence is TGCGCCAGCAGCGCCCGACAGGGGGCCACTGAAGCTTTCTTT. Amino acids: CASSARQGATEAFF.

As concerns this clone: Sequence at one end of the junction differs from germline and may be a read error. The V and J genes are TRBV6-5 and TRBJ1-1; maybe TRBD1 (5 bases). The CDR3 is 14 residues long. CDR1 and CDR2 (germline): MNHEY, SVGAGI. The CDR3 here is CASTQTWGNAEAFF. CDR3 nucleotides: TGTGCCAGCACCCAGACCTGGGGGAACGCTGAAGCTTTCTTT.

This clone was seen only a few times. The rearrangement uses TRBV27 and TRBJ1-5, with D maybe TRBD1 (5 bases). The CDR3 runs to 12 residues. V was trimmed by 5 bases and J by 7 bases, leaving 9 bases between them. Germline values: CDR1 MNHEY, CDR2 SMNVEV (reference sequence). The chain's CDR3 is CASSAGHQPQHF. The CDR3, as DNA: TGTGCCAGCAGTGCGGGGCACCAGCCCCAGCATTTT.